This T cell receptor beta chain was captured by sequencing in a study of cytomegalovirus exposure and HLA in healthy donors. Findings of the study overall: A reported reduction in N-insertions relative to the roughly 710-donor mean was seen in an Asian-associated ancestry cluster in a later analysis.

With 60 Vbeta and 13 Jbeta primers, the PCR was carried out. Authors' analysis steps: Around 10 million of the roughly 80 million unique TCR beta chains counted in a later analysis were shared. Sequenced by immunoSEQ multiplex PCR; TCRdb stores in-frame clones only, minus some. The V and J calls and clone size come from that table; D and trimming were worked out from the DNA. The data show roughly 130,000 clones, approximately 61% seen once. Germline V gene sequence: CDR1 MDHEN, CDR2 SYDVKM. V lost 7 bases, J lost 7 bases, and 8 bases stayed unmatched. The CDR3 loop spans 13 amino acids. Concerning this clone: Its antigen is unknown.

This chain connects TRBV28 to TRBJ2-7; the match to TRBD1 covers 9 bases. The clonotype comes from a young man in good health and CMV-seropositive. Sample: PBMCs. CDR3 in DNA: TGTGCCAGCATAGGGACAGGGTTTTCTGAGCAGTACTTC. Protein: CASIGTGFSEQYF.